These T cell receptor beta chains were read from a single sample in a study of T cell repertoires in cytomegalovirus infection. TCRdb used MiXCR to reprocess the reads, holding one entry per CDR3 protein. The sample carries around 900,000 distinct CDR3 sequences, approximately 30% recorded once. These receptors' targets are unknown. Specimen: cultured CD8+ T cells from PBMCs, collected from culture after CMV antigen stimulation. The receptors shown here come from a human donor in good health (CMV status not recorded). Some clones in this sample may be carry-over from other donors' samples. Each CDR3 is given with its conserved first and last residue.

J,V,CDR3
TRBJ2-3,TRBV5-1,CASSAGATGGPTDTQYF
TRBJ2-6,TRBV7-6,CASSSGLAGGSGANVLTF
TRBJ1-2,TRBV6-1,CASIPGQSNYGYTF
TRBJ2-1,TRBV19,CASSILRAVGNEQFF
TRBJ2-7,TRBV3-1,CASSQEKAGFYEQYF
TRBJ2-1,TRBV29-1,CSSLGTTDNEQFF
TRBJ1-1,TRBV7-2,CASSPSITEAFF
TRBJ1-1,TRBV12-3/TRBV12-4,CASTLVGTEAFF
TRBJ2-7,TRBV7-6,CASSLGVGTRGHEQYF
TRBJ1-5,TRBV10-3,CAISEGGVEFPQHF
TRBJ2-5,TRBV7-6,CASPGGETQYF
TRBJ2-3,TRBV6-2/TRBV6-3,CASSYGRRGSDTQYF
TRBJ1-1,TRBV6-1,CASRDSLNTEAFF
TRBJ2-7,TRBV11-2,CASSRWKRAHSYEQYF
TRBJ1-5,TRBV27,CASSYQGQGNQPQHF
TRBJ1-2,TRBV27,CASSSLGTGIPNYGYTF
TRBJ2-7,TRBV6-1,CASSYSATGTDEYF
TRBJ2-7,TRBV18,CASSPDTSYEQYF
TRBJ2-1,TRBV14,CASSQFWSGGVYNEQFF
TRBJ2-2,TRBV6-5,CASSYSTGHGELFF
TRBJ1-2,TRBV6-8,CASFKVGQYGYTF
TRBJ2-7,TRBV27,CASTGQGFHEQYF
TRBJ1-5,TRBV4-1,CASSQAQGFQPQHF
TRBJ2-7,TRBV4-1,CASSPRDGLYEQYF
TRBJ1-6,TRBV4-1,CASSTRQGLNSPLHF
TRBJ2-1,TRBV7-6,CASGNRESYNEQFF
TRBJ1-2,TRBV7-6,CASHRGGDYGYTF
TRBJ2-5,TRBV12-3/TRBV12-4,CASSLVGYYMGDRGQETQYF
TRBJ2-1,TRBV9,CASSVASGGAGEQFF
TRBJ1-1,TRBV25-1,CASRRLGGNTEAFF
TRBJ1-1,TRBV5-5,CASSSRTGNVEAFF
TRBJ1-2,TRBV7-6,CASSSIIGYGYTF
TRBJ2-2,TRBV7-9,CASSSRQGYTGELFF
TRBJ2-7,TRBV25-1,CASSELGTDYEQYF
TRBJ1-1,TRBV5-6,CASSRWGVNTEAFF
TRBJ1-1,TRBV12-3/TRBV12-4,CASSWTVNTEAFF
TRBJ2-5,TRBV6-5,CASSYTDIQETQYF
TRBJ2-7,TRBV19,CASSIASYEQYF
TRBJ2-1,TRBV19,CASSVDRERGNEQFF
TRBJ2-3,TRBV7-8,CASSLESQGAGESTDTQYF
TRBJ2-5,TRBV6-6,CASSSPGRGQETQYF
TRBJ1-1,TRBV6-2/TRBV6-3,CASSYGQGRLWFNTEAFF
TRBJ2-1,TRBV11-1,CASSFFGGGDEQFF
TRBJ1-5,TRBV27,CVSSLYPNQPQHF
TRBJ2-1,TRBV27,CASSRGASEQFF
TRBJ2-1,TRBV7-3,CASSYVGGAGDEQFF
TRBJ2-3,TRBV27,CASSSPGGPLGTDTQYF
TRBJ2-1,TRBV15,CATSRDRGSSYNEQFF
TRBJ1-4,TRBV6-5,CASSYSILERGEKLFF
TRBJ2-5,TRBV20-1,CSASGGVLQETQYF
TRBJ2-5,TRBV7-9,CASSLVQWTQYF
TRBJ2-7,TRBV7-8,CASSLMTGDPYEQYF
TRBJ2-2,TRBV2,CASSPARRINTGELFF
TRBJ1-1,TRBV12-3/TRBV12-4,CVSSTFAGPDPEAFF
TRBJ2-1,TRBV5-1,CASSPRTSGARNEQFF
TRBJ1-2,TRBV19,CASSMDGDGPANYDYTF
TRBJ2-1,TRBV6-2/TRBV6-3,CASNDGVADNEQFF